This TCR beta chain was captured by sequencing in a study of blood T cells in healthy people across ages. About the study: Template-switching capture recovered about one barcoded beta molecule per two T cells. Study-level results: Expanded clonotype shifts may have been confounded, as the donors had an unknown CMV status.

The V gene's germline CDR1 is SEHNR and CDR2 FQNEAQ (reference sequence). This CDR3 spans 15 amino acids. Unmatched junction bases numbered 5, after V lost 4 bases and J lost 1 base. As to this clonotype: No antigen is known for it.

Combining a sample-barcoded 5' primer with a J-beta primer mix, a second PCR ran for about 6 to 12 cycles. One entry per CDR3 protein results from TCRdb running MiXCR on the 5' RACE reads. The top ten clones hold approximately 15% of a sample with 600,000 or so distinct CDR3 sequences, 25% to 35% of them seen once. The receptor was derived from an elderly woman in good health. Sequencing was performed on blood. This chain links TRBV7-9 with TRBJ2-3, with 7 bases that match TRBD1. CDR3 sequence reads: CASSSYDRGTDTQYF. Here the CDR3 DNA reads TGTGCCAGCAGCTCATATGACAGGGGCACAGATACGCAGTATTTT.